This T cell receptor beta chain was identified in a study of shared clonotypes between healthy human individuals (dated by TCRdb to 2020 to 2022). Looking at the study overall: The cohort included a few men and a couple of women between 18 and 49 years of age. For each donor, three plates each were used for CD4 naive and CD4 memory, two plates were used for CD8 naive, and one plate was used for CD8 memory. Blood TCR repertoires of roughly 5 healthy adults were deeply sequenced to estimate repertoire size and the extent of clonotype sharing between individuals. Different laboratories and diverse techniques were used to prepare libraries and sequence TCR repertoires, to increase sequencing depth and limit assay-specific biases. Per donor, leukapheresis produced somewhere between about 0.94 and 10 billion PBMCs.

The CDR3 covers 15 residues, taking in both the cysteine and the phenylalanine. This entry keeps only the CDR3 DNA: 45 bases, framed from base 1. Per the germline V gene, MNHNS is the CDR1 and SASEGT is the CDR2. V is cut back by 2 bases and J by 8 bases, with 5 bases in the junction unmatched. This clone was seen a single time. Its target antigen remains unknown. No much larger clone is present one base from it, and per-base qualities are unavailable. Points the paper makes about the study in general: Sampling was restricted to blood, and TCR repertoires in tissues likely differ from the TCR repertoires found in blood. Based on pairwise subsampling, the degree of clonotype sharing among donors was expected to be affected by sequencing depth. Estimated clonotype richness was generally larger for naive than for memory subsets. The small number of donors limited the genetic and exposure-history diversity represented. Compared with non-shared clonotypes, the clonotypes found in all four sorted-subset donors had higher generation probabilities. Incomplete sequencing was indicated by rarefaction of sorted-subset datasets, despite the large sequencing depth. Sharing across a few donors was observed for roughly 5% of naive CD4, over 3% of naive CD8, 2% to 2.5% of memory CD4, and around 0.42% of memory CD8 clonotypes.

CD8 naive samples were CD45RO-negative cells positively selected for CCR7, giving a CD45RA+CCR7+ population that excluded TemRA cells. The donors were healthy, HIV-negative adults with no recently reported acute infections or vaccinations. Only Caucasian adults living in Nashville, Tennessee, USA were represented among the donors. Blood was collected by leukapheresis, and PBMCs were isolated by Ficoll-Histopaque density gradient centrifugation and then cryopreserved in liquid nitrogen vapor phase. Analytical flow cytometry was used to check the purity and quantity of each magnetically sorted T cell population. Genomic DNA was isolated from each sorted fraction and quantified by UV absorbance on a Nanodrop 2000c. TCR CDR3 regions were amplified from genomic DNA by multiplex PCR using the deep immunoSEQ assay. For each cell subset, the extracted genomic DNA was distributed evenly across all wells of several immunoSEQ 96-well plates, and each plate served as one replicate. For sorted subsets, each replicate PCR was loaded with 200 to 250 ng genomic DNA, equivalent to 25,000 to 35,000 T cell genomes. The purified libraries were quantified using a Qubit 3.0 fluorometer, sized with a Bioanalyzer 2100, and then quantified again using the KAPA Library Quantification kit. Every immunoSEQ 96-well plate was sequenced on a dedicated single-read 150-cycle Illumina NextSeq 550 flow cell. Processing in the source paper ran as follows. Because the immunoSEQ output held only junctional sequences and lacked quality scores, the filtering could not match the filtering applied to full-length reads. To assign V/J genes and CDR3, sequences were annotated against IMGT germline references using PyIR, a Python wrapper for IgBLAST v1.9. Reads were removed for weak V/J assignments (E-value above 1e-6), missing CDR3, stop codons, out-of-frame junctions, or ambiguous translated residues. V3J clonotypes were defined by identical inferred V gene, J gene, and CDR3 amino acid sequence. Percentage overlap between repertoires was calculated by dividing the number of shared unique clonotypes by the size of the smaller repertoire. Repertoire richness was assessed with RTK rarefaction, the Chao1 estimator, and Recon v2.1 estimates of unobserved clonotypes. OLGA was used to compute generation probabilities for all TCRbeta clonotypes that the gDNA method yielded from several donors. The immuneACCESS repertoire file appears here via TCRdb, limited to in-frame rearrangements. These files lack a portion of the clones; in checked studies, under half of the deficit traces to unresolved V genes, and the cause of the others is not known. Clonal size and the V and J genes are those of that table, whereas D and trimming came from the DNA. The sample data list nearly 2 million clones, and about 94% of these were observed just once. The ten largest clonotypes hold 1% to 1.5% of the sample.

Recombination joined TRBV6-1 with TRBJ2-1; 11 bases in the junction line up with TRBD2. The sequence was collected from a man aged 18-30 years in good health. Source material: naive CD8+ T cells sorted from blood. This specimen's cell subset or site label, per the study, means: CD45RA+CCR7+. The DNA sequence is TGTGCCAGCAGTGAAACTAGCGGGAGTTTCGATGAGCAGTTCTTC. Its translation reads: CASSETSGSFDEQFF.